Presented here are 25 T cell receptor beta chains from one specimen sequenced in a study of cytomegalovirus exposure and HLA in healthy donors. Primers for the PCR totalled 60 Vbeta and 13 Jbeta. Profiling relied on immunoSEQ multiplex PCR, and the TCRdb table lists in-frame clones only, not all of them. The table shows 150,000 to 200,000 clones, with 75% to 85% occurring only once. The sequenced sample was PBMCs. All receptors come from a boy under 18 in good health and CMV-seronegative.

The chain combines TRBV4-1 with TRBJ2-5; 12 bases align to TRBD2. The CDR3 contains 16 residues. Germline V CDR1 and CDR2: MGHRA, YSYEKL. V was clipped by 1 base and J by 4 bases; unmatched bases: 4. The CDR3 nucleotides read TGCGCCAGCAGCCAAGGACTGACTAGCGGGGGAGAGACCCAGTACTTC. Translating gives CASSQGLTSGGETQYF.

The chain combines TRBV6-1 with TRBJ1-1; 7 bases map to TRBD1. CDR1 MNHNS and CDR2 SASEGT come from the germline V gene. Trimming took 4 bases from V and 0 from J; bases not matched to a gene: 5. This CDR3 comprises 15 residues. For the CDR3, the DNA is TGTGCCAGCAGTGCTAGACAGGGTATGAACACTGAAGCTTTCTTT. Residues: CASSARQGMNTEAFF.

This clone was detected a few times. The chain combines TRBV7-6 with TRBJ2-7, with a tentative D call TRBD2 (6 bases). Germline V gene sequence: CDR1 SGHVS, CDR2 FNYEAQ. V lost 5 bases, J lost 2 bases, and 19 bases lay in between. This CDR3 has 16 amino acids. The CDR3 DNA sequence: TGTGCCAGCAGCCAGACTAGAGCAGGCGCGACCTACGAGCAGTACTTC. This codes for CASSQTRAGATYEQYF.

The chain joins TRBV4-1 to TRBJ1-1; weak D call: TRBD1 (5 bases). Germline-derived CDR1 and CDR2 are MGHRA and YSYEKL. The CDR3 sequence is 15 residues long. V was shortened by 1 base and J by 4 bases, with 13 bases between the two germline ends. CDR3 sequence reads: CASSQGGALITEAFF. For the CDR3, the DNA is TGCGCCAGCAGCCAAGGCGGGGCTCTGATCACTGAAGCTTTCTTT.

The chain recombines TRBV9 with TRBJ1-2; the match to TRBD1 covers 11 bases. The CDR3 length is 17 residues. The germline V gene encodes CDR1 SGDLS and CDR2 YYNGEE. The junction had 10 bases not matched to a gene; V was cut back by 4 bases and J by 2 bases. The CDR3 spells CASSTQDRGPPNYGYTF. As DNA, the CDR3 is TGTGCCAGCAGCACGCAGGACAGGGGGCCTCCAAACTATGGCTACACCTTC. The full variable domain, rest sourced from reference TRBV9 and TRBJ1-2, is DSGVTQTPKHLITATGQRVTLRCSPRSGDLSVYWYQQSLDQGLQFLIQYYNGEERAKGNILERFSAQQFPDLHSELNLSSLELGDSALYFCASSTQDRGPPNYGYTFGSGTRLTVV.

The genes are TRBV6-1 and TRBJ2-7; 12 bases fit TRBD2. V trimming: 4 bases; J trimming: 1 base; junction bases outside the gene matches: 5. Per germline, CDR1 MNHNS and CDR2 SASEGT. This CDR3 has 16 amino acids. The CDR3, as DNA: TGTGCCAGCAGTGTCACTAGCGGGGGGTGGTCCTACGAGCAGTACTTC. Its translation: CASSVTSGGWSYEQYF.

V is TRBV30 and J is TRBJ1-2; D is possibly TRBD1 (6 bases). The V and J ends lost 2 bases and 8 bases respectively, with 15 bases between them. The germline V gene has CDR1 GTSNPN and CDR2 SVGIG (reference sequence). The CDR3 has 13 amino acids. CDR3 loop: CAWSRQGNGGYTF. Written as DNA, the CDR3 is TGTGCCTGGAGTCGTCAGGGGAATGGCGGCTACACCTTC.

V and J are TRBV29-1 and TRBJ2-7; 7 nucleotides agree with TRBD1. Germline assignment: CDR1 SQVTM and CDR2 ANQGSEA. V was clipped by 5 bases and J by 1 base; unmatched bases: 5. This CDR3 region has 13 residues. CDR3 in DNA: TGCAGCGTTACAGGGGCAGGGTCCTACGAGCAGTACTTC. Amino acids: CSVTGAGSYEQYF.

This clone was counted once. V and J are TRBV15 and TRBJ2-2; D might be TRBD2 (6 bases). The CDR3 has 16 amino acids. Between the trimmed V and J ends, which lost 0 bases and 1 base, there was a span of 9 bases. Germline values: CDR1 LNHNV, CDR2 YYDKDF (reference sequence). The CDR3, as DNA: TGTGCCACCAGCAGAGATTTGGGAGGGAACACCGGGGAGCTGTTTTTT. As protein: CATSRDLGGNTGELFF.

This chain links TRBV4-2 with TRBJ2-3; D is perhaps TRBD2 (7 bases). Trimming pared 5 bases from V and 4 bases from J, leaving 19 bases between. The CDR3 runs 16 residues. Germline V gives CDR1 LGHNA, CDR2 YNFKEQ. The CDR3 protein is CASSDRGGEISDTQYF. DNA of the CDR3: TGTGCCAGCAGCGACAGAGGGGGGGAGATATCAGATACGCAGTATTTT.

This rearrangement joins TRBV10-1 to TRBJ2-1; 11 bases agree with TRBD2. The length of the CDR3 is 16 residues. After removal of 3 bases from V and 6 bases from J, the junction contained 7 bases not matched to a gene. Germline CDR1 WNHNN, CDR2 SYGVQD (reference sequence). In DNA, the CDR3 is TGCGCCAGCAGTGATCCCGTAGCGGGGGGGGGCAATGAGCAGTTCTTC. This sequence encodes CASSDPVAGGGNEQFF.

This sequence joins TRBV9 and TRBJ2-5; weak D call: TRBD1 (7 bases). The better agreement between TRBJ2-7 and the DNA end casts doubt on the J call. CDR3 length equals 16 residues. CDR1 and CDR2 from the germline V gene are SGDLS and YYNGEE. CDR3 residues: CASGGRDSFSSYEQYF. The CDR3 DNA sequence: TGTGCCAGCGGGGGGCGGGACAGCTTTAGCTCCTACGAGCAGTACTTC.

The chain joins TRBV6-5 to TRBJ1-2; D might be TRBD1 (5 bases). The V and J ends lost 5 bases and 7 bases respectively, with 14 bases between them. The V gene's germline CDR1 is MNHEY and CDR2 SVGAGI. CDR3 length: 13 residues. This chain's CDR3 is CASSSSGGTGYTF. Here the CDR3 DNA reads TGTGCCAGCAGTAGCTCCGGAGGGACTGGCTACACCTTC.

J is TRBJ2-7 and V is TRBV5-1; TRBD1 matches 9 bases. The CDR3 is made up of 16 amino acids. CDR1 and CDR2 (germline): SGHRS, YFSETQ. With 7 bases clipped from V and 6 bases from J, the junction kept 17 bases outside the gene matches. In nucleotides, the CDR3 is TGCGCCAGCCAACCTACCTCCGGGACAGGGAGAGCCGAGCAGTACTTC. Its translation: CASQPTSGTGRAEQYF.

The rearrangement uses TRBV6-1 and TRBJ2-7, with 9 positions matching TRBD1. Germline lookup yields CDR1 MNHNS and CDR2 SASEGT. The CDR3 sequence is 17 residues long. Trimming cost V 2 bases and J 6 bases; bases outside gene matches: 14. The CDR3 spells CASSEILLGQGRPEQYF. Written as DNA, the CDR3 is TGTGCCAGCAGTGAAATTCTGTTGGGACAGGGACGTCCCGAGCAGTACTTC.

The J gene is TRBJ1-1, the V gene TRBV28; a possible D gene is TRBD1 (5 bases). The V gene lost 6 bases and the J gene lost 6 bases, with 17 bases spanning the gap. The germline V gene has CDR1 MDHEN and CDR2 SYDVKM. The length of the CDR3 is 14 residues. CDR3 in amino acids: CASRSGQGIAEAFF. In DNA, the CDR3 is TGTGCCAGCAGGTCCGGGCAGGGCATCGCTGAAGCTTTCTTT. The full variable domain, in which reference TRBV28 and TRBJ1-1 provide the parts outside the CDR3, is DVKVTQSSRYLVKRTGEKVFLECVQDMDHENMFWYRQDPGLGLRLIYFSYDVKMKEKGDIPEGYSVSREKKERFSLILESASTNQTSMYLCASRSGQGIAEAFFGQGTRLTVV.

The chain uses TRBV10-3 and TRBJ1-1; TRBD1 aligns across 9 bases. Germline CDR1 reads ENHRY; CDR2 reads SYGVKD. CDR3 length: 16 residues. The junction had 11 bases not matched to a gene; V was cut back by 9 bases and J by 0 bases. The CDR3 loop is CAIGSGTGLMNTEAFF. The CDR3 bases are TGTGCCATTGGATCCGGGACAGGGTTAATGAACACTGAAGCTTTCTTT.

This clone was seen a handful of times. The CDR3 spells CASSQLAGDYNEQFF. CDR3 bases: TGTGCCAGCAGCCAACTAGCGGGGGATTACAATGAGCAGTTCTTC. This chain links TRBV6-5 with TRBJ2-1; 11 positions match TRBD2. The V gene's germline CDR1 is MNHEY and CDR2 SVGAGI. Germline trimming cut 6 bases from V and 4 bases from J; bases unmatched to any gene: 5. CDR3 length: 15 amino acids.

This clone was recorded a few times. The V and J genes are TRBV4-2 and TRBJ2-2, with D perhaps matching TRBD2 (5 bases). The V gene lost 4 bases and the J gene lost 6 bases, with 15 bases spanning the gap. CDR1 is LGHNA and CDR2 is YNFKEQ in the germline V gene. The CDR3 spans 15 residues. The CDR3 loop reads CASSPVGSVAGELFF. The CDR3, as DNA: TGTGCCAGCAGCCCGGTGGGTAGCGTAGCCGGGGAGCTGTTTTTT.

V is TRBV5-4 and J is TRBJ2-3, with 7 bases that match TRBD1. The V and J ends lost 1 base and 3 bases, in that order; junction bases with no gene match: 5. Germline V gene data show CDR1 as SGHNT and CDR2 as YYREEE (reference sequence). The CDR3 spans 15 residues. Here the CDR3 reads CASSLRGQATDTQYF. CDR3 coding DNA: TGTGCCAGCAGCTTGAGGGGGCAGGCGACAGATACGCAGTATTTT.

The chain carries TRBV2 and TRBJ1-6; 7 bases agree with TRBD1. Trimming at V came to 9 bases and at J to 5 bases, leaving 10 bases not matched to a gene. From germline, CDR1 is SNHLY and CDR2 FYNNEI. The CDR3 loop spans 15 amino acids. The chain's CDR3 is CARGRGTADNSPLHF. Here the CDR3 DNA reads TGTGCCAGAGGGCGAGGGACAGCCGATAATTCACCCCTCCACTTT.

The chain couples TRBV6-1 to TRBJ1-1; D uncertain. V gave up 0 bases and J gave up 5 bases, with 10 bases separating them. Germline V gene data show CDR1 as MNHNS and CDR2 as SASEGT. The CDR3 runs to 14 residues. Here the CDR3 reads CASSEAGSRTEAFF. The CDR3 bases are TGTGCCAGCAGTGAAGCAGGGAGTAGAACTGAAGCTTTCTTT.

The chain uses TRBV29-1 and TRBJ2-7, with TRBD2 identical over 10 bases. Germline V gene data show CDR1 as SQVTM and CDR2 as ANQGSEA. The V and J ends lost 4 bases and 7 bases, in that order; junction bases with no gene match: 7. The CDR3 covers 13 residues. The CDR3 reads CSVASGGFEEQYF. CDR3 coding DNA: TGCAGCGTTGCTAGCGGGGGTTTCGAGGAGCAGTACTTC.

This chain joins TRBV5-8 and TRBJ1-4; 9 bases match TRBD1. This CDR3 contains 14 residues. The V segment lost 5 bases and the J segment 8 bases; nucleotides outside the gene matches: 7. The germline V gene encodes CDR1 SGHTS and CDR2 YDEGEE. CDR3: CASRKQGAGEKLFF. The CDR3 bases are TGTGCCAGCAGGAAACAGGGGGCGGGAGAAAAACTGTTTTTT.

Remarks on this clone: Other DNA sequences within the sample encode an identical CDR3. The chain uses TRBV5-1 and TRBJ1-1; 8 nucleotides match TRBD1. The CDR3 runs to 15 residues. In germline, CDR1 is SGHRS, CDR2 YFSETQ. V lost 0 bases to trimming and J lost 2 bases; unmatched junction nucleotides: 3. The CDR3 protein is CASSLGAGGNTEAFF. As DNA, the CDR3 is TGCGCCAGCAGCTTGGGGGCAGGGGGCAACACTGAAGCTTTCTTT.